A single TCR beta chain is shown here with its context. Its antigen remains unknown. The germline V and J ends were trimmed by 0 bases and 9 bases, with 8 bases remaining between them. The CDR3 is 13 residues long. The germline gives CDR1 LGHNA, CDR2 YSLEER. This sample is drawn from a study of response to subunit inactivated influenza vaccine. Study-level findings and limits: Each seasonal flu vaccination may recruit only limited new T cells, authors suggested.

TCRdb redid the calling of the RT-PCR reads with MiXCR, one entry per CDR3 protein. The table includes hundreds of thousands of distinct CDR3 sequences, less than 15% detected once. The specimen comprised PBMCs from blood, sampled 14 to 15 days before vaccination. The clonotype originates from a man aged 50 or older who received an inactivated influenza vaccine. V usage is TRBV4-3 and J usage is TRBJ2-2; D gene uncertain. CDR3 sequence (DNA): TGCGCCAGCAGCCAAGAGTACTATAGGGAGCTGTTTTTT. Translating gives CASSQEYYRELFF.